The 18 T cell receptor beta chains in this list originate from one sample, sequenced in a study of cytomegalovirus exposure and HLA in healthy donors. The primer mix had 60 Vbeta and 13 Jbeta primers. Profiled with immunoSEQ multiplex PCR; TCRdb holds only in-frame clones, not every one. This sample yields fewer than 90,000 clones, of which around three quarters are seen a single time; around 1.5% belongs to the top ten. The sequenced material came from PBMCs. These receptors were taken from a male donor in good health and CMV-seronegative.

The chain has TRBV14 and TRBJ1-1, with 7 bases aligning to TRBD1. CDR1 is SGHDN and CDR2 is FVKESK in the germline V gene. Germline trimming cut 2 bases from V and 3 bases from J; bases unmatched to any gene: 15. This CDR3 has 18 residues. Written as DNA, the CDR3 is TGTGCCAGCAGCCAAAATGCCCCCGGACAGGTTCCGTACACTGAAGCTTTCTTT. Protein product: CASSQNAPGQVPYTEAFF.

The chain employs TRBV5-4 and TRBJ1-2; TRBD1 matches at 8 bases. The CDR3 has 13 residues. Looked up from germline, CDR1 is SGHNT and CDR2 is YYREEE (reference sequence). V was clipped by 4 bases and J by 8 bases; unmatched bases: 7. The CDR3 region is CASSPGQGRGYTF. Written as DNA, the CDR3 is TGTGCCAGCAGCCCCGGACAGGGAAGAGGCTACACCTTC.

The chain joins TRBV28 to TRBJ1-2; D unclear. Germline CDR1 reads MDHEN; CDR2 reads SYDVKM. V lost 5 bases and J lost 4, with 17 bases in between. The CDR3 is 15 residues long. The CDR3 region is CASSLIQVFGYGYTF. The CDR3 DNA sequence: TGTGCCAGCAGTCTCATCCAGGTTTTTGGCTATGGCTACACCTTC.

The chain recombines TRBV28 with TRBJ2-2; 9 nucleotides agree with TRBD2. Germline loops: CDR1 MDHEN, CDR2 SYDVKM. This CDR3 region has 18 residues. V lost 5 bases and J lost 4; bases outside the gene matches: 14. The CDR3, as DNA: TGTGCCAGCAGTGGGTGGAACGGCGCTAGCGGGGCCACCGGGGAGCTGTTTTTT. It encodes CASSGWNGASGATGELFF.

The V and J genes are TRBV5-4 and TRBJ1-3; tentatively, D is TRBD1 (5 bases). V lost 5 bases and J lost 0, with 12 bases in between. Germline CDR1 reads SGHNT; CDR2 reads YYREEE (reference sequence). This CDR3 contains 15 residues. CDR3 bases: TGTGCCAGCAGTCCCGACAGCCGCTCTGGAAACACCATATATTTT. Translation gives CASSPDSRSGNTIYF.

V is TRBV4-3 and J is TRBJ2-7; the match to TRBD2 covers 9 bases. The CDR3 covers 16 residues. From germline, CDR1 is LGHNA and CDR2 YSLEER. J gave up 0 bases and V 0 bases, and 3 bases lay outside the gene matches. CDR3 loop: CASSQDKTSGSYEQYF. The CDR3 DNA reads as TGCGCCAGCAGCCAAGACAAGACTAGCGGCTCCTACGAGCAGTACTTC.

This sequence joins TRBV27 and TRBJ1-2; unclear D gene. The CDR3 is 15 amino acids. The germline V gene encodes CDR1 MNHEY and CDR2 SMNVEV (reference sequence). V lost 5 bases and J lost 3, with 16 bases in between. CDR3 sequence: CASSKAPGLDYGYTF. Here the CDR3 DNA reads TGTGCCAGCAGTAAAGCACCCGGTTTGGACTATGGCTACACCTTC.

This clone was detected only a few times. This chain connects TRBV28 to TRBJ2-2; tentatively, D is TRBD2 (6 bases). The length of the CDR3 is 16 residues. Trimming left V 3 bases short and J 5 bases short, with 16 bases between. CDR1 MDHEN and CDR2 SYDVKM come from the germline V gene. CDR3 nucleotide sequence: TGTGCCAGCAGTTTTCGGGGAACTGGGGGGACCGGGGAGCTGTTTTTT. Residues: CASSFRGTGGTGELFF.

The chain uses TRBV15 and TRBJ1-2; 7 bases match TRBD1. Losses at the gene ends were 3 bases for V and 4 bases for J; bases not matched to a gene: 14. Germline CDR1 LNHNV, CDR2 YYDKDF (reference sequence). The CDR3 sequence is 17 residues long. The CDR3 region is CATSRDGDRASFYGYTF. The CDR3 bases are TGTGCCACCAGCAGGGATGGTGACAGGGCCTCTTTCTATGGCTACACCTTC.

The chain recombines TRBV6-1 with TRBJ2-5; 10 bases are a match to TRBD1. J was trimmed by 5 bases and V by 6 bases; bases with no gene match: 6. Germline CDR1 and CDR2: MNHNS and SASEGT. CDR3 length: 14 amino acids. CDR3 protein: CASSDRGPGETQYF. In DNA form, the CDR3 reads TGTGCCAGCAGCGACAGGGGGCCGGGGGAGACCCAGTACTTC.

This chain connects TRBV9 to TRBJ2-3; 9 bases are a match to TRBD2. Germline V gene lookup returns CDR1 SGDLS and CDR2 YYNGEE. There are 16 residues in the CDR3. V shed 0 bases and J 4 bases; nucleotides not matched to a gene: 6. The CDR3 here is CASSVGSSGGSDTQYF. CDR3 DNA sequence: TGTGCCAGCAGCGTAGGAAGTAGCGGGGGATCAGATACGCAGTATTTT.

The chain links TRBV19 to TRBJ1-1; 7 bases match TRBD1. The CDR3 runs to 14 residues. Germline CDR1 and CDR2: LNHDA and SQIVND (reference sequence). Unmatched junction bases numbered 8, after V lost 6 bases and J lost 4 bases. CDR3 bases: TGTGCCAGTAGGACTGGACAGGCGGTCACTGAAGCTTTCTTT. It yields the protein CASRTGQAVTEAFF.

V is TRBV5-1 and J is TRBJ1-3, with D tentatively TRBD1 (6 bases). CDR1 is SGHRS, CDR2 YFSETQ, per germline. V lost 3 bases and J lost 0, with 16 bases in between. The CDR3 totals 17 residues. The CDR3 bases are TGCGCCAGCAGCTATACATCAGACAGGAGCTCTGGAAACACCATATATTTT. The encoded protein is CASSYTSDRSSGNTIYF.

The J gene is TRBJ1-1, the V gene TRBV18, with 8 bases matching TRBD1. Germline assignment: CDR1 KGHSH and CDR2 LQKENI. The CDR3 runs to 13 residues. Trimming at V came to 6 bases and at J to 6 bases, leaving 6 bases not matched to a gene. The chain's CDR3 is CASSGDRLAEAFF. The CDR3 coding sequence is TGTGCCAGCTCCGGGGACAGGTTAGCTGAAGCTTTCTTT.

This sequence joins TRBV28 and TRBJ2-7, with D possibly matching TRBD2 (6 bases). Deletions cut 7 bases from V and 0 bases from J, with 16 bases between. CDR3 length equals 15 residues. Germline lookup yields CDR1 MDHEN and CDR2 SYDVKM. The CDR3 protein is CASTPEGPISYEQYF. The CDR3 nucleotides read TGTGCCAGCACCCCGGAGGGTCCCATCTCCTACGAGCAGTACTTC.

The V call is TRBV6-1, the J call TRBJ1-3; TRBD1 matches at 7 bases. Germline CDR1 and CDR2: MNHNS and SASEGT. V trimming: 4 bases; J trimming: 5 bases; junction bases outside the gene matches: 5. This CDR3 spans 14 amino acids. The chain's CDR3 is CASSVEQGRNTIYF. The CDR3 DNA reads TGTGCCAGCAGTGTGGAACAGGGGAGAAACACCATATATTTT.

This rearrangement joins TRBV2 to TRBJ1-5, with 7 bases aligning to TRBD1. The trim removed 6 bases at V and 0 bases at J, leaving 2 bases unmatched. This CDR3 comprises 14 residues. In germline, CDR1 is SNHLY, CDR2 FYNNEI. This chain's CDR3 is CASRRGHSNQPQHF. The CDR3 DNA is TGTGCCAGCAGGAGGGGGCATAGCAATCAGCCCCAGCATTTT.

The V call is TRBV6-1, the J call TRBJ1-3; D possibly corresponds to TRBD1 (5 bases). Trimming left V 2 bases short and J 1 base short, with 12 bases between. The CDR3 has 16 amino acids. The germline V gene encodes CDR1 MNHNS and CDR2 SASEGT. The CDR3 region has the DNA TGTGCCAGCAGTGAAATTAGCAGGGCGTCTGGAAACACCATATATTTT. Translation: CASSEISRASGNTIYF.